Below are 21 T cell receptor beta chains sequenced from a single sample in a study of control samples from healthy donors and cancer patients. The table came from immunoSEQ multiplex PCR; TCRdb's copy has only in-frame clones and leaves some out. The clone table shows under 200,000 clones, with the ten largest holding roughly 2%. What was sequenced was blood. The receptors stem from a woman in her 30s in good health.

The rearrangement uses TRBV11-1 and TRBJ1-2, with D unresolved. The CDR3 is made up of 14 amino acids. V lost 5 bases and J 5 bases, leaving 15 bases between the germline ends. Germline loops: CDR1 SGHAT, CDR2 FQDESV (reference sequence). The CDR3 sequence: CASSPGITDYGYTF. As DNA, the CDR3 is TGTGCCAGCAGCCCTGGGATCACAGATTATGGCTACACCTTC.

V and J are TRBV7-2 and TRBJ1-4, with 9 bases aligning to TRBD1. The J segment lost 8 bases and the V segment lost 5 bases, leaving 9 bases of the junction unmatched. The V gene's germline CDR1 is SGHTA and CDR2 FQGNSA. The CDR3 loop spans 15 amino acids. CDR3 bases: TGTGCCAGCAGCCCTTTAACAGGGGGCGCCGAAAAACTGTTTTTT. This sequence encodes CASSPLTGGAEKLFF.

V usage is TRBV11-2 and J usage is TRBJ1-1; tentatively, D is TRBD1 (6 bases). Trimming removed 4 bases from V and 4 bases from J, with 13 bases in between. The length of the CDR3 is 14 residues. The V gene's germline CDR1 is SGHAT and CDR2 FQNNGV. The CDR3: CASSYRVGGTEAFF. The CDR3 DNA reads as TGTGCCAGCAGCTACAGGGTTGGGGGCACTGAAGCTTTCTTT.

This sequence joins TRBV5-6 and TRBJ1-1; TRBD1 matches 9 bases. Trimming removed 4 bases from V and 9 bases from J; junction bases left unmatched: 13. Germline CDR1 reads SGHDT; CDR2 reads YYEEEE. This CDR3 has 15 amino acids. CDR3 in amino acids: CASSPRRDRVSQAFF. CDR3 nucleotides: TGTGCCAGCAGCCCGAGAAGGGACAGGGTTTCCCAAGCTTTCTTT. Based on the CDR3 plus reference TRBV5-6 and TRBJ1-1, the full variable domain is DAGVTQSPTHLIKTRGQQVTLRCSPKSGHDTVSWYQQALGQGPQFIFQYYEEEERQRGNFPDRFSGHQFPNYSSELNVNALLLGDSALYLCASSPRRDRVSQAFFGQGTRLTVV.

The chain carries TRBV29-1 and TRBJ2-2; 11 bases are a match to TRBD1. After removal of 6 bases from V and 7 bases from J, the junction contained 13 bases not matched to a gene. The CDR3 loop spans 16 amino acids. CDR1 is SQVTM, CDR2 ANQGSEA, per germline. This chain's CDR3 is CSVLPSGQGVDGELFF. The CDR3 DNA sequence: TGCAGCGTGCTCCCATCGGGACAGGGGGTTGACGGGGAGCTGTTTTTT.

V usage is TRBV3-1 (or the pseudogene TRBV3-2) and J usage is TRBJ1-6; D gene ambiguous. V was trimmed by 1 base and J by 7 bases, leaving 8 bases between them. Germline CDR1 LGHDT, CDR2 YNNKEL (reference sequence). The CDR3 loop spans 14 amino acids. The CDR3 protein is CASSQVRANSPLHF. The CDR3 DNA reads as TGTGCCAGCAGCCAAGTAAGGGCGAATTCACCCCTCCACTTT.

V and J are TRBV11-2 and TRBJ1-5; a possible D gene is TRBD1 (6 bases). This CDR3 is built from 18 residues. V lost 4 bases and J 1 base, leaving 20 bases between the germline ends. CDR1 is SGHAT, CDR2 FQNNGV, per germline. The CDR3 nucleotides are TGTGCCAGCAGCTCAGGGGCTGGGACATGGACGAGCAATCAGCCCCAGCATTTT. As protein: CASSSGAGTWTSNQPQHF. The whole variable domain, filled in from reference TRBV11-2 and TRBJ1-5, reads EAGVAQSPRYKIIEKRQSVAFWCNPISGHATLYWYQQILGQGPKLLIQFQNNGVVDDSQLPKDRFSAERLKGVDSTLKIQPAKLEDSAVYLCASSSGAGTWTSNQPQHFGDGTRLSIL.

The rearrangement links TRBV14 to TRBJ1-6, with 11 bases aligning to TRBD1. After removal of 5 bases from V and 10 bases from J, the junction contained 7 bases not matched to a gene. Looked up from germline, CDR1 is SGHDN and CDR2 is FVKESK. The CDR3 has 15 amino acids. The DNA for the CDR3 is TGTGCCAGCAGCTACTGGACAGGGGGCATGTCACCCCTCCACTTT. This gives the protein CASSYWTGGMSPLHF.

V is TRBV5-1 and J is TRBJ1-3; a weak D match, TRBD1 (6 bases). V was clipped by 4 bases and J by 3 bases, with 11 bases between them. Germline values: CDR1 SGHRS, CDR2 YFSETQ. This CDR3 spans 14 amino acids. Here the CDR3 reads CASSAGGGGNTIYF. Here the CDR3 DNA reads TGCGCCAGCAGCGCGGGGGGCGGTGGAAACACCATATATTTT.

The CDR3 sequence is CASSLRGAIEAFF. The CDR3, as DNA: TGTGCCAGCAGTTTAAGGGGCGCAATTGAAGCTTTCTTT. The chain employs TRBV28 and TRBJ1-1; tentative D call: TRBD1 (5 bases). V gave up 2 bases and J gave up 7 bases, with 11 bases separating them. The CDR3 has 13 residues. CDR1 MDHEN and CDR2 SYDVKM come from the germline V gene.

This chain joins TRBV7-9 and TRBJ1-1; D remains unclear. Germline V gene sequence: CDR1 SEHNR, CDR2 FQNEAQ (reference sequence). CDR3 size: 13 residues. Trimming pared 3 bases from V and 2 bases from J, leaving 7 bases between. The CDR3 region is CASSFKGNTEAFF. Written as DNA, the CDR3 is TGTGCCAGCAGCTTTAAAGGCAACACTGAAGCTTTCTTT.

The genes are TRBV6-6 and TRBJ1-1, with D unresolved. This CDR3 comprises 15 residues. In germline, CDR1 is MNHNY, CDR2 SVGAGI (reference sequence). V lost 0 bases and J lost 4, with 12 bases in between. CDR3 region: CASSYSTSLGTEAFF. The CDR3 nucleotides are TGTGCCAGCAGTTACTCTACGTCCCTCGGCACTGAAGCTTTCTTT.

V usage is TRBV11-2 and J usage is TRBJ2-5, with D possibly matching TRBD2 (5 bases). The V end was cut by 3 bases, the J end by 5 bases, with 13 bases between. Per the germline V gene, CDR1 is SGHAT and CDR2 is FQNNGV. The CDR3 covers 14 residues. The CDR3 protein is CASSLSSIRETQYF. CDR3 sequence (DNA): TGTGCCAGCAGCTTGTCTAGCATTCGTGAGACCCAGTACTTC.

In DNA, the CDR3 is TGTGCCAGTAGTATACAACCCAGGGGCGGCTCCTACAATGAGCAGTTCTTC. It translates to CASSIQPRGGSYNEQFF. This rearrangement joins TRBV19 to TRBJ2-1; D is possibly TRBD1 (6 bases). CDR1 and CDR2 (germline): LNHDA, SQIVND (reference sequence). Between the trimmed V and J ends, which lost 2 bases and 0 bases, there was a span of 14 bases. CDR3 length: 17 residues.

The CDR3 here is CASSQDRQTQYF. The CDR3 DNA is TGTGCCAGCAGCCAAGATCGCCAGACGCAGTATTTT. The chain couples TRBV14 to TRBJ2-3, with D unclear. The CDR3 length is 12 residues. CDR1 SGHDN and CDR2 FVKESK come from the germline V gene. Trimming took off 0 bases at V and 9 bases at J, with 7 bases between the two ends.

The rearrangement links TRBV6-5 to TRBJ1-5, with 7 bases identical to TRBD1. The trim removed 4 bases at V and 1 base at J, leaving 7 bases unmatched. Per germline, CDR1 MNHEY and CDR2 SVGAGI. The CDR3 covers 16 residues. CDR3 residues: CASSLEGGESNQPQHF. The DNA of the CDR3 is TGTGCCAGCAGTTTGGAAGGGGGCGAGAGCAATCAGCCCCAGCATTTT.

The J gene is TRBJ2-5, the V gene TRBV6-5; 9 bases are shared with TRBD2. The CDR3 length is 16 residues. Germline assignment: CDR1 MNHEY and CDR2 SVGAGI. Trimming at V came to 0 bases and at J to 2 bases, leaving 4 bases not matched to a gene. CDR3 nucleotides: TGTGCCAGCAGTTACTCGGCTAGCGGGGCACAAGAGACCCAGTACTTC. Its protein is CASSYSASGAQETQYF.

Written as DNA, the CDR3 is TGTGCCAGCAGCTCAGGCGGGGGGGGCGCAGGGTACCAGCCCCAGCATTTT. The encoded protein is CASSSGGGGAGYQPQHF. The genes are TRBV7-2 and TRBJ1-5; D may be TRBD1 (6 bases). The CDR3 contains 17 residues. Germline V gene sequence: CDR1 SGHTA, CDR2 FQGNSA. The ends were cut back, 4 bases at V and 7 bases at J, with 23 bases in the middle.

For the CDR3, the DNA is TGTGCCAGTAGTATGGGACTAACCTACGAGCAGTACTTC. Encoded protein: CASSMGLTYEQYF. The J gene is TRBJ2-7, the V gene TRBV19; 7 bases are shared with TRBD2. Germline trimming cut 3 bases from V and 2 bases from J; bases unmatched to any gene: 1. The CDR3 sequence is 13 residues long. The germline gives CDR1 LNHDA, CDR2 SQIVND (reference sequence).

J is TRBJ1-1 and V is TRBV12-3 or TRBV12-4, with D hard to call. This CDR3 has 13 amino acids. The V end lost 6 bases, the J end lost 5 bases, and 13 bases lay between the germline ends. DNA for the CDR3: TGTGCCAGCAGCAACACTTACGTAACTGAAGCTTTCTTT. This translates into CASSNTYVTEAFF.

V usage is TRBV28 and J usage is TRBJ1-5, with no clear D. The CDR3 totals 12 residues. Germline-derived CDR1 and CDR2 are MDHEN and SYDVKM. Deletions cut 3 bases from V and 7 bases from J, with 7 bases between. CDR3 sequence: CASSLSTQPQHF. CDR3 coding DNA: TGTGCCAGCAGTTTGTCTACGCAGCCCCAGCATTTT.